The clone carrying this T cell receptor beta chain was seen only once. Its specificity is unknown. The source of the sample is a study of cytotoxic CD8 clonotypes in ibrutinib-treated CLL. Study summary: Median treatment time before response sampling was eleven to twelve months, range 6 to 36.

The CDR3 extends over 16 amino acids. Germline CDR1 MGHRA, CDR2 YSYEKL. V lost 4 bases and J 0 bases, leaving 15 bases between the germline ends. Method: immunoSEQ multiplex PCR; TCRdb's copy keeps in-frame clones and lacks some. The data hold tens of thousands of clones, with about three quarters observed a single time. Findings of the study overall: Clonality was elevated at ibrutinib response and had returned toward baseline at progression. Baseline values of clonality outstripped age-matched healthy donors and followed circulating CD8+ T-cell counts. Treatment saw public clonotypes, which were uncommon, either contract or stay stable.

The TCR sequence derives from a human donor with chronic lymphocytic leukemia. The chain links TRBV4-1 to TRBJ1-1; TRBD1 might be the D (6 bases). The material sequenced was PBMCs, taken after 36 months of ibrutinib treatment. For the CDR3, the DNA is TGCGCCAGCAGCCGTCGACAGGCGCTAATGAACACTGAAGCTTTCTTT. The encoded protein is CASSRRQALMNTEAFF.